What follows describes a single T cell receptor beta chain. This entry belongs to a study of control samples from healthy donors and cancer patients. This CDR3 region has 15 residues. Germline lookup yields CDR1 MNHEY and CDR2 SVGAGI. Trimming stripped 7 bases from V and 0 bases from J, with 12 bases between. Produced via immunoSEQ multiplex PCR; TCRdb's table is partial and in-frame only. This table has over 30,000 clones, around 87% appearing once. This chain connects TRBV6-5 to TRBJ1-4, with TRBD1 as a possible D gene (6 bases). The sample taken for sequencing was PBMCs. This clonotype was sampled from a middle-aged woman with lung cancer. The CDR3 DNA is TGTGCCAGCATTTGGGGGGCGGCAACTAATGAAAAACTGTTTTTT. Translating gives CASIWGAATNEKLFF.